The present TCR beta chain was sequenced within a study of T cells after yellow fever vaccination. General study findings and limits: Abundant clonotypes from the bulk population could get into FACS-sorted repertoires as contaminants. In post-booster samples, most primary-vaccination clones reappeared (approximately 95% CD4, 70% to 90% CD8). Compared with primary, the secondary response was weaker and peaked at day 5, not 15.

Via MiXCR, TCRdb re-called the 5' RACE reads, giving one row per CDR3 protein. The table records roughly 340,000 distinct CDR3 sequences, 4% of them present only once. This clonotype was detected many times. The antigen is not known. This TCR was sampled from a man younger than 30 who received the YFV17D yellow fever vaccine. This specimen was PBMCs, taken 5 days after the yellow fever booster vaccination.

CDR3 DNA sequence: TGTGCCAGCAGCTTGGAGGTGAACTATGGCTACACCTTC. Protein product: CASSLEVNYGYTF. The rearrangement joins TRBV5-6 to TRBJ1-2; D is unclear. The CDR3 is 13 residues long. CDR1 SGHDT and CDR2 YYEEEE come from the germline V gene. V was clipped by 0 bases and J by 2 bases, with 5 bases between them.